Below are 5 T cell receptor beta chains sequenced from a single sample in a study of sequential checkpoint blockade in melanoma. Sample treatment: randomized to nivolumab then ipilimumab (arm A) or the reverse (arm B). Produced via immunoSEQ multiplex PCR; TCRdb's table is partial and in-frame only. In the table there are some 7,000 clones, around 24% of which are singletons. The input for sequencing was tumor tissue (inferred from file names), taken from a patient given nivolumab and ipilimumab in sequence. These receptors originate from a human donor with melanoma.

CDR3: CASSLGQGAYGYTF. Here the CDR3 DNA reads TGTGCCAGCAGCTTAGGGCAGGGGGCCTATGGCTACACCTTC. The chain links TRBV11-3 to TRBJ1-2, with 8 bases identical to TRBD1. CDR1 is SGHNT and CDR2 is YENEEA in the germline V gene. V lost 1 base, J lost 4 bases, and 2 bases stayed unmatched. The CDR3 extends over 14 amino acids.

This clone was found a few times. This chain links TRBV11-3 with TRBJ2-2; TRBD1 is a possible D gene (5 bases). Trimming took off 3 bases at V and 4 bases at J, with 12 bases between the two ends. CDR1 is SGHNT, CDR2 YENEEA, per germline. The CDR3 loop spans 15 amino acids. CDR3 bases: TGTGCCAGCAGCTTCAGGGCAGGATTCACCGGGGAGCTGTTTTTT. Its protein is CASSFRAGFTGELFF.

This clone was recorded many times. The CDR3 DNA is TGTGCCAGCAGCCTGGGACAGGGCCGTGGCTACACCTTC. Protein: CASSLGQGRGYTF. The chain uses TRBV2 and TRBJ1-2; 9 positions agree with TRBD1. The CDR3 length is 13 residues. Trimming cost V 6 bases and J 7 bases; bases outside gene matches: 6. Germline CDR1 is SNHLY and CDR2 is FYNNEI.

Judged by abundance, this clone is medium-sized (0.01 to 0.1%). V usage is TRBV9 and J usage is TRBJ1-3; tentative D call: TRBD1 (5 bases). Per germline, CDR1 SGDLS and CDR2 YYNGEE. The CDR3 runs 13 residues. V was cut by 2 bases and J by 8 bases, with 11 bases left in between. The CDR3 is CASSVSSGDTIYF. DNA for the CDR3: TGTGCCAGCAGCGTTTCTTCGGGGGACACCATATATTTT.

This clone was detected a few times. This chain links TRBV6-8 with TRBJ1-1; D not resolved. The V gene lost 2 bases and the J gene lost 1 base, with 5 bases spanning the gap. CDR3 length: 13 amino acids. Germline lookup yields CDR1 MNHGY and CDR2 SAAAGT. CDR3 DNA: TGTGCCAGCAGTTACGGACGGAACACTGAAGCTTTCTTT. It encodes CASSYGRNTEAFF.